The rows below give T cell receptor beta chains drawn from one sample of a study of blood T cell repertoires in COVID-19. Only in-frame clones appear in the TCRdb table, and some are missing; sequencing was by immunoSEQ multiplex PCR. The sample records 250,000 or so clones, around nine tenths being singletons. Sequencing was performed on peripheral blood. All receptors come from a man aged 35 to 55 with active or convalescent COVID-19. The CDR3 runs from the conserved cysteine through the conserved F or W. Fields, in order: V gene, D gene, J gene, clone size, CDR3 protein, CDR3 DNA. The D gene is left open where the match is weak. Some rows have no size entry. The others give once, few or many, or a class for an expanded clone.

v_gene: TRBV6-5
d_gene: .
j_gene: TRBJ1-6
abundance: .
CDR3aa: CASSPTNFNSPLHF
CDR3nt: TGTGCCAGCAGCCCAACGAACTTTAATTCACCCCTCCACTTT

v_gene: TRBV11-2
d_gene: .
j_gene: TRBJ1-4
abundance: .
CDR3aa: CASSLWTEKNEKLFF
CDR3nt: TGTGCCAGCAGCCTATGGACAGAGAAGAATGAAAAACTGTTTTTT

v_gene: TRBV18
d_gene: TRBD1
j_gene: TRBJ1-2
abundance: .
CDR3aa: CASSPGTGDYGYTF
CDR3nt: TGTGCCAGCTCCCCCGGGACAGGAGACTATGGCTACACCTTC

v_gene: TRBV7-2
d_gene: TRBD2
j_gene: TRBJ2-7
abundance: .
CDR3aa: CASSLAAGGTKYEQYF
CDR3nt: TGTGCCAGCAGCTTAGCGGCGGGGGGGACGAAATACGAGCAGTACTTC

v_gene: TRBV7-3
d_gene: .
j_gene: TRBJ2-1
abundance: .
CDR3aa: CASSLEPLGNDEQFF
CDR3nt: TGTGCCAGCAGCTTAGAGCCTCTAGGCAATGATGAGCAGTTCTTC

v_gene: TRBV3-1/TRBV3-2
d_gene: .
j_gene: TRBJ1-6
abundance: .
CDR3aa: CASSHYRGPLHF
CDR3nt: TGTGCCAGCAGCCATTACCGGGGGCCCCTCCACTTT

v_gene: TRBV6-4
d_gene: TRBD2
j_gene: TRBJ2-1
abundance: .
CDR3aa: CASSGGALNEQFF
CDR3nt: TGTGCCAGTAGCGGGGGGGCCCTCAATGAGCAGTTCTTC

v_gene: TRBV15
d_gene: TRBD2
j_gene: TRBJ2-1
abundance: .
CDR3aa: CATSSAFSGSGEQFF
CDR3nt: TGTGCCACCAGCTCTGCTTTCAGCGGGAGCGGTGAGCAGTTCTTC

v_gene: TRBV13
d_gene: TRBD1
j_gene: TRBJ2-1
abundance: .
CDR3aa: CASSGGDRDIYNEQFF
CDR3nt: TGTGCCAGCAGCGGAGGGGACAGGGATATCTACAATGAGCAGTTCTTC

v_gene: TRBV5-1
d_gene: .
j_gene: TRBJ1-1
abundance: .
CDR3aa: CASRGSVVNTEAFF
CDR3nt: TGCGCCAGCAGGGGGAGTGTTGTAAACACTGAAGCTTTCTTT

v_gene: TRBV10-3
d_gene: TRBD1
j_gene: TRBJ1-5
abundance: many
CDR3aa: CAISEPQGLGNQPQHF
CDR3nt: TGTGCCATCAGTGAGCCACAGGGGCTTGGGAATCAGCCCCAGCATTTT

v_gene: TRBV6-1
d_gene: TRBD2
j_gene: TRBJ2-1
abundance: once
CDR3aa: CASSEGTRHNEQFF
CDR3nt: TGTGCCAGCAGTGAAGGGACTAGACACAATGAGCAGTTCTTC

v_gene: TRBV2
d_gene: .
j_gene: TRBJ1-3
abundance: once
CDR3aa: CASSTIQGISGNTIYF
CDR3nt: TGTGCCAGCAGTACTATACAGGGCATCTCTGGAAACACCATATATTTT

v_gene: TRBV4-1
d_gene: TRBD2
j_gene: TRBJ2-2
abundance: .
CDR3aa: CASSRSSGGITGELFF
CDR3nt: TGCGCCAGCAGCCGGAGTAGCGGGGGAATCACCGGGGAGCTGTTTTTT

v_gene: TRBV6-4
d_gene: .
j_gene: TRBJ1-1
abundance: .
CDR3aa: CASRSPQGNTEAFF
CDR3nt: TGTGCCAGCAGATCCCCCCAGGGAAACACTGAAGCTTTCTTT

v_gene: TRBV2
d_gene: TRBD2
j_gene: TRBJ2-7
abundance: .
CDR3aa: CASRGGTSGGSSYEQYF
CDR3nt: TGTGCCAGCAGGGGAGGGACTAGCGGGGGTAGCTCCTACGAGCAGTACTTC

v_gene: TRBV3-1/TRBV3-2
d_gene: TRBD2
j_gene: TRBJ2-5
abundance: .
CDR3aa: CASSQTPSGAGTQYF
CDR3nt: TGTGCCAGCAGCCAAACCCCTAGCGGGGCCGGGACCCAGTACTTC

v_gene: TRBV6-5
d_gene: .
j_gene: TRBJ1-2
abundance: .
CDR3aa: CASNPTGWVGYTF
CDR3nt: TGTGCCAGCAATCCGACAGGTTGGGTTGGCTACACCTTC

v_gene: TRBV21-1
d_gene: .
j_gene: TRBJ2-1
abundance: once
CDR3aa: CASSRRDRTSGYNEQFF
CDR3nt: TGTGCCAGCAGCAGACGAGATCGGACTAGCGGTTACAATGAGCAGTTCTTC

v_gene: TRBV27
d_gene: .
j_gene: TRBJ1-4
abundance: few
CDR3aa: CASSPTGREIVTNEKLFF
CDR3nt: TGTGCCAGCAGTCCGACGGGGAGGGAGATCGTGACTAATGAAAAACTGTTTTTT

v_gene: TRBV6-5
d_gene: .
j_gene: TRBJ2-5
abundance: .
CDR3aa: CASSKGLETQYF
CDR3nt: TGTGCCAGCAGCAAGGGGCTCGAGACCCAGTACTTC

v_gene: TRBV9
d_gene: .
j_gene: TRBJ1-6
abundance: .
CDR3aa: CASSLGWSYNSPLHF
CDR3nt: TGTGCCAGCAGCCTCGGGTGGTCCTATAATTCACCCCTCCACTTT

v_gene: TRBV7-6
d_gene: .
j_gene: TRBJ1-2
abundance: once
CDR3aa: CASSLRADSSGGYTF
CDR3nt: TGTGCCAGCAGCTTAAGGGCAGACTCCTCGGGAGGCTACACCTTC

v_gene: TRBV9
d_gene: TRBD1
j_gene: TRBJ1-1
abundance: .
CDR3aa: CASSGGQGGVMDTEAFF
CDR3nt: TGTGCCAGCAGCGGTGGACAGGGAGGGGTAATGGACACTGAAGCTTTCTTT

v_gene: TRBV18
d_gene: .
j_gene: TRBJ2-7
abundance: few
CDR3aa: CASSPKTTGEQYF
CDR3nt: TGTGCCAGCTCACCGAAGACGACGGGAGAGCAGTACTTC

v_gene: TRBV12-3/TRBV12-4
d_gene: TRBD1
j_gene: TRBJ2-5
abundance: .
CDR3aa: CASSYRGRETQYF
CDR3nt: TGTGCCAGCAGTTACAGGGGGAGGGAGACCCAGTACTTC

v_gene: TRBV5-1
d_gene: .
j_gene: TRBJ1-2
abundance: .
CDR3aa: CASRGDISIYGYTF
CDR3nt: TGCGCCAGCAGAGGGGACATTTCGATTTATGGCTACACCTTC

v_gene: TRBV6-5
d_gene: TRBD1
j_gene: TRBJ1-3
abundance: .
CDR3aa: CASSSGTGTWYTIYF
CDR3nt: TGTGCCAGCAGCTCCGGGACAGGGACGTGGTACACCATATATTTT

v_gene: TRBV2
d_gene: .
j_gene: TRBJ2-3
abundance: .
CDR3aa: CASSLFHIARQADTQYF
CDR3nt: TGTGCCAGCAGTCTATTTCACATTGCCCGACAGGCAGATACGCAGTATTTT

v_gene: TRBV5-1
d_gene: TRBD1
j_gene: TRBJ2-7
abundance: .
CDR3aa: CASSLVTGGGYEQYF
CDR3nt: TGCGCCAGCAGCTTGGTGACAGGGGGTGGCTACGAGCAGTACTTC

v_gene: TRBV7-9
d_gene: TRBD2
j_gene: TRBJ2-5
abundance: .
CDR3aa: CASSLTSGRAGETQYF
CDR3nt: TGTGCCAGCAGCTTAACTAGCGGGAGGGCCGGAGAGACCCAGTACTTC

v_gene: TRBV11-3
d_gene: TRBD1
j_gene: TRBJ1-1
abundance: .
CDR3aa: CASSRDSRNTEAFF
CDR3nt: TGTGCCAGCAGCCGGGACAGCCGAAACACTGAAGCTTTCTTT

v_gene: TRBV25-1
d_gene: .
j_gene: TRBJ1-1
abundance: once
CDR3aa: CASSGQVTVNTEAFF
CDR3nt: TGTGCCAGCAGTGGACAGGTTACGGTGAACACTGAAGCTTTCTTT

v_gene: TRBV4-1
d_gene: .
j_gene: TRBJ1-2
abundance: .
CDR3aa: CASSQGEVQGYYGYTF
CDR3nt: TGCGCCAGCAGCCAAGGAGAGGTCCAGGGCTACTATGGCTACACCTTC

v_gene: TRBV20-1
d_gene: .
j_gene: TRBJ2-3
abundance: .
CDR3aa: CSASGGLPMDTQYF
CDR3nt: TGCAGTGCTAGTGGCGGACTACCCATGGATACGCAGTATTTT